A selection of T cell receptor beta chains follows, all from one sample in a study of CD8 T cells in ankylosing spondylitis. TCRdb processed the 5' RACE reads anew with MiXCR; each CDR3 protein has one entry. The sample holds fewer than 450,000 distinct CDR3 sequences; 17% are singletons and the top ten take just over 1%. Sequenced material: blood, either unsorted or a sorted T cell fraction (not recorded which). The receptors derive from a male donor with ankylosing spondylitis. Each CDR3 is given with its conserved first and last residue. A D gene is named only where the DNA matches it firmly. Not all rows give a size; the values are once, few, many and, for expanded clones, a class.

TRBD2,TRBJ2-2,TRBV7-3,many,TGTGCCAGCAGCCCTCACTCTAGCGGCAACACCGGGGAGCTGTTTTTT,CASSPHSSGNTGELFF
.,TRBJ2-1,TRBV9,.,TGTGCCAGCAGCGTAGAGGTAGCGGACAATGAGCAGTTCTTC,CASSVEVADNEQFF
.,TRBJ2-1,TRBV3-1,.,TGTGCCAGCACCACTGAAGGGGGACCGTACAATGAGCAGTTCTTC,CASTTEGGPYNEQFF
TRBD2,TRBJ2-1,TRBV7-3,few,TGTGCCAGCAGCCGCTCCCCTGGGCTAGCGGGAGGATCGGACAATGAGCAGTTCTTC,CASSRSPGLAGGSDNEQFF
TRBD1,TRBJ2-5,TRBV4-1,.,TGCGCCAGCAGCCAAGGCCCGGACAGGGGGCTGGAGACCCAGTACTTC,CASSQGPDRGLETQYF
.,TRBJ1-2,TRBV20-1,many,TGCAGTGCTACCCGGACAGAGGGCTACACCTTC,CSATRTEGYTF
.,TRBJ2-1,TRBV6-1,.,TGTGCCAGCAGTGAAGCGCGGTTGGATGAGCAGTTCTTC,CASSEARLDEQFF
.,TRBJ2-2,TRBV5-1,many,TGCGCCAGCAGCTTAGGAGGGGGATACACCGGGGAGCTGTTTTTT,CASSLGGGYTGELFF
TRBD1,TRBJ1-6,TRBV25-1,.,TGTGCCAGCAGTGAATTTGGACAGGGTGGAAGTTCACCCCTCCACTTT,CASSEFGQGGSSPLHF
TRBD2,TRBJ2-7,TRBV20-1,few,TGCAGTGCTAGAGATCCGAGCGGGAGGAGTGACGAGCAGTACTTC,CSARDPSGRSDEQYF
.,TRBJ1-2,TRBV25-1,.,TGTGCCAGCAGTGAGCCAGACAGAGTCTATGGCTACACCTTC,CASSEPDRVYGYTF
.,TRBJ2-5,TRBV11-2,.,TGTGCCAGCAGCTTAGGATCGGGGGGCACGGAGACCCAGTACTTC,CASSLGSGGTETQYF
TRBD1,TRBJ2-7,TRBV11-2,few,TGTGCCAGCACCTACTCGGAAACGGGACAGGGGAGGTCCTACGAGCAGTACTTC,CASTYSETGQGRSYEQYF
.,TRBJ2-2,TRBV2,.,TGTGCCAGCAGTGAGCACACGGCGAACACCGGGGAGCTGTTTTTT,CASSEHTANTGELFF
.,TRBJ2-5,TRBV11-3,once,TGTGCCAGCAGCTTAGGGTACTCCTCAGTACAAGAGACCCAGTACTTC,CASSLGYSSVQETQYF
.,TRBJ2-7,TRBV6-4,many,TGTGCCAGCAGTCCTGATCCCTACGAGCAGTACTTC,CASSPDPYEQYF
.,TRBJ1-4,TRBV12-3/TRBV12-4,many,TGTGCCAGCAGTTTTCGGCAGGGGCCTAATGAAAAACTGTTTTTT,CASSFRQGPNEKLFF
.,TRBJ1-1,TRBV6-5,.,TGTGCCAGCAGTTGGGCGGCTGGAGGCCAACCGAACACTGAAGCTTTCTTT,CASSWAAGGQPNTEAFF
TRBD2,TRBJ2-3,TRBV7-2,.,TGTGCCAGCAGCTATAATAGCGGGAGGGGTGGAGATACGCAGTATTTT,CASSYNSGRGGDTQYF
.,TRBJ1-2,TRBV20-1,few,TGCAGTGCTCGCGAAGCGTCCAACTATGGCTACACCTTC,CSAREASNYGYTF
TRBD1,TRBJ1-1,TRBV19,few,TGTGCCAGTAGACGAGACAGGGGGGACACTGAAGCTTTCTTT,CASRRDRGDTEAFF
TRBD1,TRBJ1-2,TRBV5-6,.,TGTGCCAGCAGCGGGAGGGACAGGGGAATTGGTGGCTACACCTTC,CASSGRDRGIGGYTF